The 10 T cell receptor beta chains below all came from one sample that was sequenced in a study of blood T cell repertoires in COVID-19. Profiled with immunoSEQ multiplex PCR; TCRdb holds only in-frame clones, not every one. The repertoire consists of some 110,000 clones, with 90% occurring once and the leading ten covering 1.5% to 2%. The sample consisted of peripheral blood. The receptors were sampled from a human donor with active COVID-19. The donor label of this sample is uncertain.

The rearrangement links TRBV29-1 to TRBJ1-2, with D tentatively TRBD1 (5 bases). Deletions cut 2 bases from V and 6 bases from J, with 13 bases between. Germline CDR1 SQVTM, CDR2 ANQGSEA. The CDR3 has 13 residues. CDR3 bases: TGCAGCGTTGAAAGGGGCAGCGCCCATGGCTACACCTTC. It codes for CSVERGSAHGYTF.

This clone was detected only a few times. The V and J genes are TRBV5-1 and TRBJ2-1, with D possibly being TRBD1 (5 bases). This CDR3 contains 15 residues. Germline assignment: CDR1 SGHRS and CDR2 YFSETQ. The ends were cut back, 6 bases at V and 7 bases at J, with 20 bases in the middle. CDR3: CASTLGPTRGNEQFF. The CDR3 nucleotides are TGCGCCAGCACTCTCGGACCCACAAGGGGAAATGAGCAGTTCTTC.

The rearrangement links TRBV9 to TRBJ2-2; the match to TRBD1 covers 9 bases. The V and J ends lost 0 bases and 2 bases, in that order; junction bases with no gene match: 8. CDR1 is SGDLS and CDR2 is YYNGEE in the germline V gene. The CDR3 runs to 18 residues. The CDR3 sequence: CASSVAGTGSLNTGELFF. CDR3 nucleotide sequence: TGTGCCAGCAGCGTAGCCGGGACAGGGTCCCTCAACACCGGGGAGCTGTTTTTT.

The chain is built from TRBV7-9 and TRBJ1-2; 8 nucleotides match TRBD1. With 1 base clipped from V and 10 bases from J, the junction kept 5 bases outside the gene matches. This CDR3 is 13 amino acids long. Germline CDR1 SEHNR, CDR2 FQNEAQ (reference sequence). The CDR3 protein is CASSLEGTGFYTF. CDR3 in DNA: TGTGCCAGCAGCTTAGAAGGGACAGGATTCTACACCTTC.

V usage is TRBV6-5 and J usage is TRBJ2-7; D is unclear. The CDR3 sequence is 13 residues long. Trimming removed 5 bases from V and 1 base from J, with 9 bases in between. Germline V gene sequence: CDR1 MNHEY, CDR2 SVGAGI. The CDR3 sequence is CASSKHQSYEQYF. The CDR3 nucleotides are TGTGCCAGCAGTAAGCATCAATCCTACGAGCAGTACTTC.

The chain is built from TRBV5-4 and TRBJ2-3, with D possibly matching TRBD1 (8 bases). The CDR3 loop spans 16 amino acids. Germline loops: CDR1 SGHNT, CDR2 YYREEE (reference sequence). V was clipped by 3 bases and J by 3 bases, with 17 bases between them. CDR3 in amino acids: CASSSRGRGPTDTQYF. In nucleotides, the CDR3 is TGTGCCAGCAGCTCCAGGGGGCGGGGGCCGACAGATACGCAGTATTTT.

The chain links TRBV27 to TRBJ1-6; D is unresolved. This CDR3 comprises 14 residues. Germline V lookup: CDR1 MNHEY, CDR2 SMNVEV (reference sequence). V was trimmed by 6 bases and J by 5 bases, leaving 11 bases between them. CDR3 DNA sequence: TGTGCCAGCAGCCCTTACCTAGATAATTCACCCCTCCACTTT. This codes for CASSPYLDNSPLHF.

The gene calls are TRBV9 and TRBJ1-3; no firm D call. Trimming took 6 bases from V and 2 from J, leaving 15 bases between them. This CDR3 has 15 residues. Germline loops: CDR1 SGDLS, CDR2 YYNGEE. CDR3 sequence reads: CASTQTDIAGNTIYF. The CDR3 DNA follows: TGTGCCAGCACCCAAACAGATATCGCTGGAAACACCATATATTTT.

The chain combines TRBV19 with TRBJ1-5; D may be TRBD1 (6 bases). Germline-derived CDR1 and CDR2 are LNHDA and SQIVND (reference sequence). CDR3 length: 12 residues. V was cut by 5 bases and J by 7 bases, with 9 bases left in between. DNA for the CDR3: TGTGCCAGTAGTTGGACAGAGCAGCCCCAGCATTTT. The encoded protein is CASSWTEQPQHF.

V usage is TRBV9 and J usage is TRBJ2-7; weak D call: TRBD1 (6 bases). The germline gives CDR1 SGDLS, CDR2 YYNGEE. The CDR3 is 15 residues long. Trimming pared 0 bases from V and 0 bases from J, leaving 10 bases between. In DNA form, the CDR3 reads TGTGCCAGCAGCGTAGGTGGGGGCGGCTCCTACGAGCAGTACTTC. It is translated as CASSVGGGGSYEQYF.